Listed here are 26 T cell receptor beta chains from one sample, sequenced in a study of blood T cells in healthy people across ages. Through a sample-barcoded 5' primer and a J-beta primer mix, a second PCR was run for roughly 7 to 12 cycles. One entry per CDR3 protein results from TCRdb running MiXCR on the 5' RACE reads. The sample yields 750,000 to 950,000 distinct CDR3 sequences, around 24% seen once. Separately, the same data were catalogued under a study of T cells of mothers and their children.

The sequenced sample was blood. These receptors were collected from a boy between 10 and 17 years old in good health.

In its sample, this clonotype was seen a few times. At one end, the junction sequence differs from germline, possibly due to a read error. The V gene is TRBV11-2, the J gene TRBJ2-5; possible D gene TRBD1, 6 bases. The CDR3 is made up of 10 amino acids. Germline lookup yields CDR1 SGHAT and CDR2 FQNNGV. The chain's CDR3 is CASSDGTSIF. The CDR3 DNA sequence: TGTGCCAGCAGCGACGGGACATCCATCTTC.

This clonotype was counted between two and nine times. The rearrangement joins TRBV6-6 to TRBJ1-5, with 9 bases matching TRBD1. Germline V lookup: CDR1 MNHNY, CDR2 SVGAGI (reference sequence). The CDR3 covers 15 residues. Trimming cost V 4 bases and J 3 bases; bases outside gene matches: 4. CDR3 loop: CASSLTGGDNQPQHF. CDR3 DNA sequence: TGTGCCAGCAGTTTGACAGGGGGGGACAATCAGCCCCAGCATTTT.

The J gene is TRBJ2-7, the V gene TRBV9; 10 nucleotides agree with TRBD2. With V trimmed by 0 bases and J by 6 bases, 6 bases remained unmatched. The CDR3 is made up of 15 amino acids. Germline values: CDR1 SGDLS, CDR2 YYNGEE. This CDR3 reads CASSVEERGGGEQYF. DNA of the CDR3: TGTGCCAGCAGCGTAGAGGAGCGGGGGGGCGGCGAGCAGTACTTC.

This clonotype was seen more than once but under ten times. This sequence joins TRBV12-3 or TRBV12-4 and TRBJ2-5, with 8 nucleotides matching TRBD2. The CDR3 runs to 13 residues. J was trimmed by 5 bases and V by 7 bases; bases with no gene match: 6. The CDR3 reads CASTSGGRETQYF. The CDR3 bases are TGTGCCAGCACCTCGGGGGGGCGCGAGACCCAGTACTTC.

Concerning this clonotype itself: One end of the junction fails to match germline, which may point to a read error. CDR3 in DNA: TGCAGCGTTAAAGATCGACCAGGGATAAACACCATATATTTT. This translates into CSVKDRPGINTIYF. This chain connects TRBV29-1 to TRBJ1-3; a weak D match, TRBD1 (5 bases). This CDR3 has 14 residues. Per germline, CDR1 SQVTM and CDR2 ANQGSEA.

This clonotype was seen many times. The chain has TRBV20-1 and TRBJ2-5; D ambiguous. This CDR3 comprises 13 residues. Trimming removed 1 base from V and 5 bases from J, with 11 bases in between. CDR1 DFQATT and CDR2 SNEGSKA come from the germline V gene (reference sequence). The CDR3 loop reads CSARAGSFETQYF. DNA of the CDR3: TGCAGTGCTAGAGCCGGTTCTTTTGAGACCCAGTACTTC.

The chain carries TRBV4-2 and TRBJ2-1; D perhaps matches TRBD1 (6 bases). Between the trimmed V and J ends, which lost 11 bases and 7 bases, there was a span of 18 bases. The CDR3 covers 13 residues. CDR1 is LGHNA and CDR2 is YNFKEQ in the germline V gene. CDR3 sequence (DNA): TGTGCCGGCGGACTCAATCAGGGGAATGAGCAGTTCTTC. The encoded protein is CAGGLNQGNEQFF.

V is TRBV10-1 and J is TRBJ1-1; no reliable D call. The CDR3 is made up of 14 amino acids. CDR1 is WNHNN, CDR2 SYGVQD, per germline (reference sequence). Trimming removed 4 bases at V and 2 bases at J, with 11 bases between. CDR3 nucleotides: TGCGCCAGCAGTGCGGCGCGAATTAACACTGAAGCTTTCTTT. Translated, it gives CASSAARINTEAFF.

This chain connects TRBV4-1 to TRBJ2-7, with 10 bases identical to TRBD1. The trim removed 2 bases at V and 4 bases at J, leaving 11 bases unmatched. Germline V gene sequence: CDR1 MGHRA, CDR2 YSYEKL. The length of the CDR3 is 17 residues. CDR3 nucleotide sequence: TGCGCCAGCAGCCAATTAAAGGGAGGGACAGGGGATTACGAGCAGTACTTC. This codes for CASSQLKGGTGDYEQYF.

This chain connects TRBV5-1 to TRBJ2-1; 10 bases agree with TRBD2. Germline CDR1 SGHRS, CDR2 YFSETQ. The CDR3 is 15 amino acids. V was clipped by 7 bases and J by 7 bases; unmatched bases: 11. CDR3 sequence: CASAVTTSGVNEQFF. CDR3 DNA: TGCGCCAGCGCAGTTACCACTAGCGGGGTTAATGAGCAGTTCTTC.

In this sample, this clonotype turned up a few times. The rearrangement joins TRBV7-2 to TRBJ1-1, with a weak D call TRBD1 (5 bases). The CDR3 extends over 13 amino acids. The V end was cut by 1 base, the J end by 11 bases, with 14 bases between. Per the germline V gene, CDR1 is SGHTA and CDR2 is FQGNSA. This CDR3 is CASSLDDPRVAFF. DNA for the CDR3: TGTGCCAGCAGCTTAGACGACCCCAGGGTGGCTTTCTTT. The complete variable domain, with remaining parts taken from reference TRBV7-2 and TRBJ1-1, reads GAGVSQSPSNKVTEKGKDVELRCDPISGHTALYWYRQSLGQGLEFLIYFQGNSAPDKSGLPSDRFSAERTGGSVSTLTIQRTQQEDSAVYLCASSLDDPRVAFFGQGTRLTVV.

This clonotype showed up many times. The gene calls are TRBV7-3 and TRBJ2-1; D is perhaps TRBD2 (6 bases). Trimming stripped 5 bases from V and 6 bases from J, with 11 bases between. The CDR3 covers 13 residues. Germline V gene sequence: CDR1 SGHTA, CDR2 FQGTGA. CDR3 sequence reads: CASSPGTLNEQFF. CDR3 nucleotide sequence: TGTGCCAGCAGCCCAGGGACTCTCAATGAGCAGTTCTTC.

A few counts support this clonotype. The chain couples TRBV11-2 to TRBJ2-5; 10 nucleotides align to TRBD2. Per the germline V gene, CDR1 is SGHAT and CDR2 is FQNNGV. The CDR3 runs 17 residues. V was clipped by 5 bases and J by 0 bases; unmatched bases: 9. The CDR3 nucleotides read TGTGCCAGCAGCCTTCGGACTAGCGGACTGTACCAAGAGACCCAGTACTTC. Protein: CASSLRTSGLYQETQYF.

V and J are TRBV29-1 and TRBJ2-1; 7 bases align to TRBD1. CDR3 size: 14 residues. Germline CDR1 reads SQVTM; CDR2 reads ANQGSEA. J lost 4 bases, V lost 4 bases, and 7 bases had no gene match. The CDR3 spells CSVGGPGQYNEQFF. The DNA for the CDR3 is TGCAGCGTTGGCGGACCGGGACAGTACAATGAGCAGTTCTTC.

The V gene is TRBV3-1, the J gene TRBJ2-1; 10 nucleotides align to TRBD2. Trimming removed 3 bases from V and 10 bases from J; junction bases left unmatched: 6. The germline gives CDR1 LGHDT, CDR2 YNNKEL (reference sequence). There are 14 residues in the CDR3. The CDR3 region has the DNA TGTGCCAGCAGCCAGCTAGTAGCGGGGGGCGAGCAGTTCTTC. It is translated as CASSQLVAGGEQFF.

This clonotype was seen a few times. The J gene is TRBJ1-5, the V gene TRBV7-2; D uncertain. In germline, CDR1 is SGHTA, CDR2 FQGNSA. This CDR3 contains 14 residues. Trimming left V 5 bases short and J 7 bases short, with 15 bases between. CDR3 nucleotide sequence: TGTGCCAGCAGCCATTACGGGGAACACCAGCCCCAGCATTTT. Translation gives CASSHYGEHQPQHF. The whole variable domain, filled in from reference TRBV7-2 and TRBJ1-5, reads GAGVSQSPSNKVTEKGKDVELRCDPISGHTALYWYRQSLGQGLEFLIYFQGNSAPDKSGLPSDRFSAERTGGSVSTLTIQRTQQEDSAVYLCASSHYGEHQPQHFGDGTRLSIL.

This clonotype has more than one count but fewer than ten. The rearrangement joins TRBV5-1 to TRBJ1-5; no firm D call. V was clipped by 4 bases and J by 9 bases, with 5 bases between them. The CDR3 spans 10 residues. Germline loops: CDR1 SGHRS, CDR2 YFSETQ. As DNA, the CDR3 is TGCGCCAGCAGCCTCGGGCCCCAGCATTTT. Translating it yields CASSLGPQHF.

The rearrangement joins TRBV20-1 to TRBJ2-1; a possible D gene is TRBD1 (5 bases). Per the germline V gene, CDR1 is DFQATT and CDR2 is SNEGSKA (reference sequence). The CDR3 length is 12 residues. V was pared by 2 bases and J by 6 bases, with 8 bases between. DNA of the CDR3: TGCAGTGCTAGACAGGGCCTCAATGAGCAGTTCTTC. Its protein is CSARQGLNEQFF.

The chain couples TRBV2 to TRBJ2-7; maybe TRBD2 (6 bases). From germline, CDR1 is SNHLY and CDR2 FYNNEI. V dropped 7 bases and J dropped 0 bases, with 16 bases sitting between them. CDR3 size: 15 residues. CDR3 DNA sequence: TGTGCCAGCACCCTTCCGGGACTGAGCTCCTACGAGCAGTACTTC. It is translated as CASTLPGLSSYEQYF.

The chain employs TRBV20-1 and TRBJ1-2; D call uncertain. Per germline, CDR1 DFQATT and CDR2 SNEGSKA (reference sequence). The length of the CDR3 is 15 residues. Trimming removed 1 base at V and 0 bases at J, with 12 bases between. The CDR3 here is CSARGRQLANYGYTF. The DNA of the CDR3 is TGCAGTGCTAGAGGGAGGCAATTAGCTAACTATGGCTACACCTTC.

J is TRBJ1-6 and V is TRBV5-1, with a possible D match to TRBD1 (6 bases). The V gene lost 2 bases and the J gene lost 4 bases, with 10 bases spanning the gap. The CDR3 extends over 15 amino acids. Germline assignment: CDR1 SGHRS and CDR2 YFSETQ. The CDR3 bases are TGCGCCAGCAGCTTCGGGACACCTTATAATTCACCCCTCCACTTT. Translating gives CASSFGTPYNSPLHF.

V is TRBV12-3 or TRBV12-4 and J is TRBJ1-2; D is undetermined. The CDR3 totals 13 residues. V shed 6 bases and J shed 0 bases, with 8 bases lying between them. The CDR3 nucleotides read TGTGCCAGCAGCGTGGGAGCTAACTATGGCTACACCTTC. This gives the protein CASSVGANYGYTF.

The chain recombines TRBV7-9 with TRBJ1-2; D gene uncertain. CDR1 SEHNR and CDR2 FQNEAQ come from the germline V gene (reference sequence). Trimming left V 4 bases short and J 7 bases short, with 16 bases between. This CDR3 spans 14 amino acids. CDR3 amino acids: CASSSAGNPLGYTF. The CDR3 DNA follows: TGTGCCAGCAGCTCGGCCGGGAACCCCCTTGGCTACACCTTC. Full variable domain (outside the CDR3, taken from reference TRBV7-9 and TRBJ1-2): DTGVSQNPRHKITKRGQNVTFRCDPISEHNRLYWYRQTLGQGPEFLTYFQNEAQLEKSRLLSDRFSAERPKGSFSTLEIQRTEQGDSAMYLCASSSAGNPLGYTFGSGTRLTVV.

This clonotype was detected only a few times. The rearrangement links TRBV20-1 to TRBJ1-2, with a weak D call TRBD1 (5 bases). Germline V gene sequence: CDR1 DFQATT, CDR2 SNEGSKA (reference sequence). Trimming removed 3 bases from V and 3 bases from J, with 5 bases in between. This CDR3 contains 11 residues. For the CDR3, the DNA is TGCAGTGCTAGGGGGGACTATGGCTACACCTTC. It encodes CSARGDYGYTF.

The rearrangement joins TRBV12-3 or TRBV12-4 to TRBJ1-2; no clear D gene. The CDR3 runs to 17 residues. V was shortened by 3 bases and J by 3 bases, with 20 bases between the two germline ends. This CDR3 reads CASSFLGAEHLHYGYTF. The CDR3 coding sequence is TGTGCCAGCAGTTTCTTGGGCGCGGAACACCTTCACTATGGCTACACCTTC.

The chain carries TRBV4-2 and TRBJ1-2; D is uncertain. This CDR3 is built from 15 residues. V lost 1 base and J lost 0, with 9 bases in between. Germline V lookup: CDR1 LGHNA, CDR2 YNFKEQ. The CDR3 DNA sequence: TGTGCCAGCAGCCAAGCTAGAGACCCTAACTATGGCTACACCTTC. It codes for CASSQARDPNYGYTF.